This T cell receptor (beta chain) was recovered during a study of metastatic and nonmetastatic thyroid tumors. Findings and limits, study-wide: Compared with benign nodules, malignant thyroid tumors were reported to have significantly higher TCR beta diversity in both blood and tumor.

After removal of 7 bases from V and 2 bases from J, the junction contained 12 bases not matched to a gene. From germline, CDR1 is MNHEY and CDR2 SMNVEV (reference sequence). There are 16 residues in the CDR3. As originally analysed: Clinicopathological groups supplied CDR3 differences that were used to build a distant-metastasis classifier for papillary thyroid cancer. TCRdb re-called the PCR reads with MiXCR. Clone size and V and J calls follow TCRdb, not the original study. This table holds approximately 41,000 clones, 28% found once. Thyroid surgery took place with no prior treatment in any patient. This clone has a count of ten or more. Its antigen is unknown.

Sequenced material: blood. The chain links TRBV27 to TRBJ2-3; the match to TRBD2 covers 7 bases. The clonotype originates from a male donor with papillary thyroid cancer or a benign thyroid nodule (not recorded which). Some clones in this sample may be carry-over from other donors' samples. The CDR3 nucleotides read TGTGCCAGCACCCCCTCCCGGGACTACTTCACAGATACGCAGTATTTT. Its protein product is CASTPSRDYFTDTQYF.